This T cell receptor (beta chain) was sequenced during a study of cytomegalovirus exposure and HLA in healthy donors. Study background: Genetic ancestry analysis placed about 80% of the roughly 400 donors that were genotyped in the Caucasian-associated cluster. Overall study results and limits: An analysis was carried out at a later point. It showed that HLA-associated TCR beta chains were more clonally expanded than equally common non-associated chains. According to the study, approximately 150 TCR beta chains were cytomegalovirus-associated.

Concerning this clone: Its antigen is as yet unknown.

13 Jbeta primers and 60 Vbeta primers were used for the PCR. Produced via immunoSEQ multiplex PCR; TCRdb's table is partial and in-frame only. The data show 100,000 to 150,000 clones, more than 9% seen once. The clonotype comes from a woman younger than 30 in good health and CMV-seropositive. Sequencing was performed on PBMCs.

The CDR3 region is CASSLWEGEQFF. The CDR3 region has the DNA TGTGCCAGCAGTCTCTGGGAGGGCGAGCAGTTCTTC. The rearrangement links TRBV7-9 to TRBJ2-1, with TRBD2 matching over 7 bases. The CDR3 sequence is 12 residues long. V lost 6 bases to trimming and J lost 10 bases; unmatched junction nucleotides: 6. CDR1 is SEHNR, CDR2 FQNEAQ, per germline (reference sequence).